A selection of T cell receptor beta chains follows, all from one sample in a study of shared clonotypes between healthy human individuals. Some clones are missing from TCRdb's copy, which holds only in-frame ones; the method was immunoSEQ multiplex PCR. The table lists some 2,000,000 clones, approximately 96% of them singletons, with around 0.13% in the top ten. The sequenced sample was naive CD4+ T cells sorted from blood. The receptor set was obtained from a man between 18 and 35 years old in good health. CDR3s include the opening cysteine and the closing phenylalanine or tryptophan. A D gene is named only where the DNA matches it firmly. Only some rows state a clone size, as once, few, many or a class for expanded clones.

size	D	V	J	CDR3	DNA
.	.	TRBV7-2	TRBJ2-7	CASSPSGGQSSYEQYF	TGTGCCAGCAGCCCATCGGGGGGCCAGAGCTCCTACGAGCAGTACTTC
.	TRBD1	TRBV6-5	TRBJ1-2	CASSLGQDYGYTF	TGTGCCAGCAGCCTGGGACAGGACTATGGCTACACCTTC
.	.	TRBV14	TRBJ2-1	CASSQVSFWGNNEQFF	TGTGCCAGCAGCCAAGTTTCGTTTTGGGGAAACAATGAGCAGTTCTTC
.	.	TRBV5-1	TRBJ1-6	CASRDNSPLHF	TGCGCCAGCAGGGATAATTCACCCCTCCACTTT
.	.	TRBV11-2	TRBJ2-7	CASSIGRSPYYEQYF	TGTGCCAGCAGCATAGGCCGGTCCCCATACTACGAGCAGTACTTC
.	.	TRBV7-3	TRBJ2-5	CASSLWQGETQYF	TGTGCCAGCAGCTTATGGCAGGGTGAGACCCAGTACTTC
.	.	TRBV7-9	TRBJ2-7	CASSRGLSYEQYF	TGTGCCAGCAGCCGGGGACTTTCCTACGAGCAGTACTTC
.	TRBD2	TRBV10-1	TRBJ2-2	CASSEGSGRPDTGELFF	TGCGCCAGCAGCGAAGGAAGCGGGAGGCCGGACACCGGGGAGCTGTTTTTT
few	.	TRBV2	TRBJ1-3	CASCLQESGNTIYF	TGTGCCAGCTGTCTACAGGAGTCTGGAAACACCATATATTTT
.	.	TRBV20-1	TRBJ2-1	CSATDYNEQFF	TGCAGTGCTACGGACTACAATGAGCAGTTCTTC
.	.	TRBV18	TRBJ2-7	CASSPPAGAYEQYF	TGTGCCAGCTCACCACCAGCAGGAGCCTACGAGCAGTACTTC
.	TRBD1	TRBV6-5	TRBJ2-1	CASRRQGAYEQFF	TGTGCCAGCAGGCGACAGGGGGCCTATGAGCAGTTCTTC
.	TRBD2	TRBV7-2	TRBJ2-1	CASSLALSSGSYNEQFF	TGTGCCAGCAGCTTAGCGCTTTCTAGCGGGAGTTACAATGAGCAGTTCTTC
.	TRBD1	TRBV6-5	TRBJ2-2	CASTRGQKNTGELFF	TGTGCCAGCACCAGGGGACAGAAGAACACCGGGGAGCTGTTTTTT